This passage covers 2 T cell receptor beta chains from one sample sequenced in a study of T cell repertoires in cytomegalovirus infection. Antigens of these TCRs are unknown. One entry per CDR3 protein results from TCRdb running MiXCR on the reads. The sample records approximately 1,000,000 distinct CDR3 sequences, 30% to 40% being singletons. The sample was cultured CD8+ T cells from PBMCs, taken from culture after CMV antigen stimulation. These receptors originate from a human donor in good health (CMV status not recorded). Some clones in this sample may be carry-over from other donors' samples.

Written as DNA, the CDR3 is TGTGCCAGCAGTTTAATTCGGGCAGGAAGGTTTAACACCGGGGAGCTGTTTTTT. Translated: CASSLIRAGRFNTGELFF. The gene calls are TRBV12-3 or TRBV12-4 and TRBJ2-2, with D uncertain. Trimming pared 2 bases from V and 2 bases from J, leaving 18 bases between. The CDR3 is 18 residues long.

In DNA, the CDR3 is TGTGCCAGCAGCTTAGTGCGGGAACAAGAGACCCAGTACTTC. Translating it yields CASSLVREQETQYF. The chain has TRBV7-6 and TRBJ2-5, with D perhaps matching TRBD2 (6 bases). Germline lookup yields CDR1 SGHVS and CDR2 FNYEAQ. This CDR3 contains 14 residues. With 1 base removed from V and 2 bases from J, the gap between germline ends came to 8 bases.